This T cell receptor beta chain was captured in a study of T cell responses to AZD1222 COVID-19 vaccine. Study observations and caveats: All repertoire sampling was performed exclusively after the peak T cell response. A mostly white British donor set with more females was recruited, and clonal diversity was possibly underestimated.

This CDR3 has 15 amino acids. Germline loops: CDR1 MDHEN, CDR2 SYDVKM. Trimming stripped 5 bases from V and 3 bases from J, with 17 bases between. Second-dose intervals of approximately 4 or approximately 12 weeks were pooled. Turning to this clone: Its antigen is currently unknown.

Sequencing was performed with immunoSEQ multiplex PCR; in TCRdb, only in-frame clones are kept and a portion is missing. Among 190,000 or so clones listed, more than 70% were seen once. Sequencing was performed on peripheral blood, taken 28 days after the second AZD1222 dose. The chain carries TRBV28 and TRBJ2-7; TRBD2 might be the D (6 bases). The receptor's source is an adult who received the AZD1222 COVID-19 vaccine. The CDR3 region has the DNA TGTGCCAGCAGTCCCCGGGGGTGGAGGGTCTACGAGCAGTACTTC. Amino acids: CASSPRGWRVYEQYF.